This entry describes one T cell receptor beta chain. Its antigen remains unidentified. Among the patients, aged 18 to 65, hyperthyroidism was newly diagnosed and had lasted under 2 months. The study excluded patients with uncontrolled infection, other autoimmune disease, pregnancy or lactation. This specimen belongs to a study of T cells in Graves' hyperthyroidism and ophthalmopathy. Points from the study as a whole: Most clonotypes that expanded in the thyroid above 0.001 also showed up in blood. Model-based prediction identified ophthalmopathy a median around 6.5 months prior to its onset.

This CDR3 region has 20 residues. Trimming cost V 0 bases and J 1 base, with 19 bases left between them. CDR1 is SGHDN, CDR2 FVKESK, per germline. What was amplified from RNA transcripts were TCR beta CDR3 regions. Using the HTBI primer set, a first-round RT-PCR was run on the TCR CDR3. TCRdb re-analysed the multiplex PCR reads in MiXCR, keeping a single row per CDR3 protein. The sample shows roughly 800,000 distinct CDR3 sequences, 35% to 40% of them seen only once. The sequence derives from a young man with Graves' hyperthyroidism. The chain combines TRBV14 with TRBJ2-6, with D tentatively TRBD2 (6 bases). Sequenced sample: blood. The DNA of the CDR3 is TGTGCCAGCAGCCAAGATTGGGGGGACGGTGAAAAATCTGGGGCCAACGTCCTGACTTTC. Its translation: CASSQDWGDGEKSGANVLTF.